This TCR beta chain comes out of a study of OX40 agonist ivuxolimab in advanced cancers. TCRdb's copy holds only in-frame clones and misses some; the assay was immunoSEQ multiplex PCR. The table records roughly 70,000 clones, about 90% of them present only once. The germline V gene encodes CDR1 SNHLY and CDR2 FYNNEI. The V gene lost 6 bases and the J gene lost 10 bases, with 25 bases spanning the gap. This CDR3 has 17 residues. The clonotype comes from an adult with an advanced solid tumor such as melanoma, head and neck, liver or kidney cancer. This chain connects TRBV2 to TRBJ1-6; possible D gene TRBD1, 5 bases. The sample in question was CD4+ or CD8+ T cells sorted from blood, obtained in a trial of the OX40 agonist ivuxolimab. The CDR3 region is CASSGSFGPGRGSPLHF. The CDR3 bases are TGTGCCAGCAGCGGTTCTTTTGGTCCTGGCCGGGGGTCACCCCTCCACTTT. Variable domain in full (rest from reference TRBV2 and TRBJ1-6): EPEVTQTPSHQVTQMGQEVILRCVPISNHLYFYWYRQILGQKVEFLVSFYNNEISEKSEIFDDQFSVERPDGSNFTLKIRSTKLEDSAMYFCASSGSFGPGRGSPLHFGNGTRLTVT.